The 5 T cell receptor beta chains below all came from one sample that was sequenced in a study of human T cells and chemical hapten exposure (dated by TCRdb to about 2021). Explained via the paper, the time point label denotes: pre-sensitization, week 0. Per the publication, the treatment or condition label means: therapeutic diphenylcyclopropenone sensitization with weekly scalp DPC. The library was prepared using RACE. These reads were obtained on a NextSeq 500. The public reads were reprocessed in TCRdb via fastp at Q25 and MiXCR, keeping in-frame beta chains. A single entry per CDR3 protein holds the most common genes and DNA from its merged rows. This sample is represented by approximately 57,000 distinct CDR3 sequences; more than 8% of them were singletons. The leading ten clones occupy 8% to 10% of the sample. The sample was whole blood, taken in connection with sensitization to the hapten diphenylcyclopropenone (DPC). The receptors were gathered from a man in his forties with alopecia areata. Some clones in this sample may be carry-over from other donors' samples.

The rearrangement links TRBV20-1 to TRBJ2-1; 10 bases agree with TRBD2. The CDR3 covers 16 residues. J lost 4 bases, V lost 1 base, and 7 bases had no gene match. Germline CDR1 is DFQATT and CDR2 is SNEGSKA (reference sequence). Written as DNA, the CDR3 is TGCAGTGCTAGAGCCCATCTAGCGGGGGCATACAATGAGCAGTTCTTC. Translated: CSARAHLAGAYNEQFF.

V usage is TRBV28 and J usage is TRBJ1-1, with 7 bases aligning to TRBD1. V was clipped by 5 bases and J by 9 bases; unmatched bases: 9. The CDR3 covers 13 residues. Looked up from germline, CDR1 is MDHEN and CDR2 is SYDVKM. The CDR3 bases are TGTGCCAGCAGTCTAACGACAGGGCTGAAAGCTTTCTTT. It encodes CASSLTTGLKAFF.

V gene TRBV11-2 combines with J gene TRBJ2-6, with 7 bases identical to TRBD2. Germline lookup yields CDR1 SGHAT and CDR2 FQNNGV. This CDR3 contains 11 residues. With 10 bases clipped from V and 18 bases from J, the junction kept 12 bases outside the gene matches. CDR3 bases: TGTGCCACCAGAACGGGCGGCGGGAGGACTTTC. Protein sequence: CATRTGGGRTF.

Regarding this clonotype: This may come from a read error, since a much larger clone is one base off. As DNA, the CDR3 is TGTGTCAGCAGCCTCCGGGAGGGCCTGAATGAGCAGTTCTTC. Its translation is CVSSLREGLNEQFF. The V gene is TRBV2, the J gene TRBJ2-1; 8 bases fit TRBD2. CDR3 length: 14 residues. The germline CDR1 and CDR2 sequences are SNHLY and FYNNEI.

The sample holds a few counts of this clonotype. The genes are TRBV7-2 and TRBJ2-7; a possible D gene is TRBD1 (5 bases). This CDR3 comprises 15 residues. The germline CDR1 and CDR2 sequences are SGHTA and FQGNSA. The V and J ends lost 5 bases and 0 bases respectively, with 14 bases between them. CDR3 in amino acids: CASSTLDKNSYEQYF. The CDR3 coding sequence is TGTGCCAGCAGCACCCTGGACAAGAACTCCTACGAGCAGTACTTC. Combining the CDR3 with reference TRBV7-2 and TRBJ2-7 gives the whole variable domain GAGVSQSPSNKVTEKGKDVELRCDPISGHTALYWYRQSLGQGLEFLIYFQGNSAPDKSGLPSDRFSAERTGGSVSTLTIQRTQQEDSAVYLCASSTLDKNSYEQYFGPGTRLTVT.